This entry lists 28 T cell receptor beta chains sequenced from one sample in a study of blood T cells in healthy people across ages. Together with a sample-barcoded 5' primer, a J-beta primer mix was included in a second PCR lasting roughly 7 to 11 cycles. Each CDR3 protein gets one entry after TCRdb re-called the 5' RACE reads with MiXCR. This table holds 1.4 million or so distinct CDR3 sequences, 35% to 45% found once. The material sequenced was blood. Receptors originate from a woman aged 18-29 years in good health.

In DNA, the CDR3 is TGTGCCAGCAGGCCCCGGGACAACTACGAGCAGTACTTC. It codes for CASRPRDNYEQYF. V usage is TRBV2 and J usage is TRBJ2-7; D perhaps matches TRBD1 (6 bases). Germline-derived CDR1 and CDR2 are SNHLY and FYNNEI. Trimming pared 6 bases from V and 3 bases from J, leaving 12 bases between. This CDR3 comprises 13 residues.

The chain couples TRBV7-2 to TRBJ1-2; D is perhaps TRBD1 (6 bases). The V and J ends lost 1 base and 7 bases respectively, with 13 bases between them. Germline V gives CDR1 SGHTA, CDR2 FQGNSA. The CDR3 sequence is 14 residues long. CDR3 in DNA: TGTGCCAGCAGCTTAGGGAGGACAGTTCCTGGCTACACCTTC. Protein: CASSLGRTVPGYTF.

This clonotype was seen a single time. DNA of the CDR3: TGTGCCAGCAGCTTACTAAGCGGGAGGGTCTACAATGAGCAGTACTTC. This translates into CASSLLSGRVYNEQYF. This chain joins TRBV7-2 and TRBJ2-7, with 10 bases identical to TRBD2. V dropped 2 bases and J dropped 7; count of bases not matched to a gene: 11. CDR1 is SGHTA, CDR2 FQGNSA, per germline. The CDR3 contains 16 residues.

This clonotype was picked up a small number of times. One junction end does not reproduce the germline sequence, and a read error may be involved. The chain couples TRBV11-2 to TRBJ2-5; the match to TRBD2 covers 11 bases. This CDR3 region has 15 residues. Germline V CDR1 and CDR2: SGHAT, FQNNGV. The CDR3 loop reads CASSLAGGLRETQYF. As DNA, the CDR3 is TGTGCCAGCAGTTTAGCGGGGGGGCTTAGGGAGACCCAGTACTTC.

This clonotype was detected only a few times. The J gene is TRBJ2-1, the V gene TRBV29-1, with 7 positions matching TRBD1. The CDR3 has 14 amino acids. CDR1 SQVTM and CDR2 ANQGSEA come from the germline V gene. Trimming took 7 bases from V and 7 from J; bases not matched to a gene: 13. The CDR3 protein is CSADPGQPWNEQFF. CDR3 sequence (DNA): TGCAGCGCCGATCCGGGACAGCCTTGGAATGAGCAGTTCTTC.

This clonotype has just a few counts. CDR3 region: CASSIPRQGLNEQFF. The CDR3, as DNA: TGTGCCAGCAGCATACCCCGACAGGGCCTCAATGAGCAGTTCTTC. The chain carries TRBV27 and TRBJ2-1, with 7 positions matching TRBD1. The ends lost 6 bases at V and 6 bases at J; junction bases unmatched: 11. Germline CDR1 MNHEY, CDR2 SMNVEV (reference sequence). This CDR3 has 15 amino acids.

In its sample, this clonotype was seen a few times. This chain links TRBV15 with TRBJ1-5, with D tentatively TRBD1 (6 bases). Germline V gene sequence: CDR1 LNHNV, CDR2 YYDKDF (reference sequence). The V and J ends lost 0 bases and 5 bases respectively, with 14 bases between them. The CDR3 length is 16 residues. The CDR3 sequence: CATSRDPRGGDQPQHF. As DNA, the CDR3 is TGTGCCACCAGCAGAGATCCCAGGGGTGGGGATCAGCCCCAGCATTTT.

The sample holds one count of this clonotype. The rearrangement links TRBV3-1 to TRBJ2-1; D may be TRBD2 (5 bases). Trimming took 0 bases from V and 6 from J, leaving 15 bases between them. The germline CDR1 and CDR2 sequences are LGHDT and YNNKEL (reference sequence). This CDR3 contains 16 residues. The CDR3 loop is CASSQDMGSAGNEQFF. The CDR3 coding sequence is TGTGCCAGCAGCCAAGATATGGGTAGCGCGGGCAATGAGCAGTTCTTC.

J is TRBJ1-6 and V is TRBV7-2, with a weak D call TRBD1 (6 bases). Trimming took 3 bases from V and 8 from J, leaving 14 bases between them. Germline CDR1 SGHTA, CDR2 FQGNSA. The CDR3 extends over 15 amino acids. DNA of the CDR3: TGTGCCAGCAGCTTCCGGGGGGCTTTAGATTCACCCCTCCACTTT. Amino acids: CASSFRGALDSPLHF.

This clonotype was observed a handful of times. This chain uses TRBV5-1 with TRBJ2-7; the match to TRBD1 covers 7 bases. The CDR3 has 15 residues. With 4 bases clipped from V and 2 bases from J, the junction kept 9 bases outside the gene matches. From germline, CDR1 is SGHRS and CDR2 YFSETQ. The DNA of the CDR3 is TGCGCCAGCAGCCTGGGGACAGCTTCAACCTACGAGCAGTACTTC. As protein: CASSLGTASTYEQYF.

CDR3 DNA: TGTGCCAGCCTGAAGGACAGGGACTACAATGAGCAGTTCTTC. This codes for CASLKDRDYNEQFF. The V and J genes are TRBV6-2 or TRBV6-3 and TRBJ2-1, with 8 positions matching TRBD1. Germline values: CDR1 MNHEY, CDR2 SVGEGT. The length of the CDR3 is 14 residues. The V gene end was trimmed by 8 bases and the J gene end by 3 bases; junction bases not matched to a gene: 6.

The V and J genes are TRBV4-3 and TRBJ2-2; D remains unclear. Germline CDR1 reads LGHNA; CDR2 reads YSLEER. Deletions cut 1 base from V and 2 bases from J, with 11 bases between. The CDR3 spans 16 residues. CDR3 loop: CASSQGSTANTGELFF. In DNA, the CDR3 is TGCGCCAGCAGCCAAGGCAGCACAGCCAACACCGGGGAGCTGTTTTTT.

The sample holds a few counts of this clonotype. V is TRBV9 and J is TRBJ2-2, with 9 bases that match TRBD1. CDR3 size: 14 residues. After removal of 3 bases from V and 7 bases from J, the junction contained 4 bases not matched to a gene. CDR1 and CDR2 from the germline V gene are SGDLS and YYNGEE. CDR3 protein: CASSAGTGFGELFF. The CDR3 region has the DNA TGTGCCAGCAGCGCTGGGACAGGGTTCGGGGAGCTGTTTTTT.

V usage is TRBV29-1 and J usage is TRBJ2-7; D perhaps matches TRBD1 (6 bases). Deletions cut 2 bases from V and 4 bases from J, with 12 bases between. The CDR3 is 13 residues long. In germline, CDR1 is SQVTM, CDR2 ANQGSEA. The CDR3 coding sequence is TGCAGCGTTGAACTGACAGGTCGGTACGAGCAGTACTTC. Translation: CSVELTGRYEQYF.

This rearrangement joins TRBV29-1 to TRBJ2-7; D is uncertain. This CDR3 contains 13 residues. Germline CDR1 and CDR2: SQVTM and ANQGSEA. V was shortened by 0 bases and J by 2 bases, with 8 bases between the two germline ends. CDR3 loop: CSVEDMSTYEQYF. CDR3 DNA: TGCAGCGTTGAAGATATGAGTACCTACGAGCAGTACTTC.

This clonotype was observed many times. This chain connects TRBV5-1 to TRBJ1-1; no clear D gene. Trimming removed 4 bases at V and 0 bases at J, with 7 bases between. This CDR3 contains 13 residues. Per germline, CDR1 SGHRS and CDR2 YFSETQ. CDR3 in amino acids: CASSNDMNTEAFF. The CDR3 nucleotides are TGCGCCAGCAGCAACGATATGAACACTGAAGCTTTCTTT.

The rearrangement links TRBV5-6 to TRBJ1-1; the D is unclear. The CDR3 contains 14 residues. Trimming took 2 bases from V and 5 from J, leaving 13 bases between them. Germline assignment: CDR1 SGHDT and CDR2 YYEEEE. The CDR3 here is CASSLTSLGTEAFF. Here the CDR3 DNA reads TGTGCCAGCAGCTTAACTTCCCTGGGGACTGAAGCTTTCTTT.

This clonotype was counted only a few times. The rearrangement joins TRBV5-6 to TRBJ2-5; D is undetermined. The germline V and J ends were trimmed by 6 bases and 5 bases, with 8 bases remaining between them. Per germline, CDR1 SGHDT and CDR2 YYEEEE. The CDR3 length is 11 residues. The CDR3 DNA follows: TGTGCCAGCAACGTAGGGGAGACCCAGTACTTC. Residues: CASNVGETQYF.

The V call is TRBV20-1, the J call TRBJ1-2, with TRBD1 identical over 8 bases. CDR1 is DFQATT and CDR2 is SNEGSKA in the germline V gene (reference sequence). V was pared by 1 base and J by 7 bases, with 14 bases of the junction left unmatched. The CDR3 totals 16 residues. The CDR3 protein is CSARATGGPLWVGYTF. In DNA, the CDR3 is TGCAGTGCTAGAGCTACAGGGGGTCCGCTATGGGTTGGCTACACCTTC.

The chain uses TRBV5-1 and TRBJ2-1, with TRBD1 matching over 12 bases. CDR3 length: 14 residues. V dropped 7 bases and J dropped 9; count of bases not matched to a gene: 8. Per germline, CDR1 SGHRS and CDR2 YFSETQ. The CDR3 protein is CASQWGQGALEQFF. In nucleotides, the CDR3 is TGCGCCAGCCAATGGGGACAGGGGGCTCTTGAGCAGTTCTTC. The variable domain in full, with the rest retrieved from reference TRBV5-1 and TRBJ2-1, is KAGVTQTPRYLIKTRGQQVTLSCSPISGHRSVSWYQQTPGQGLQFLFEYFSETQRNKGNFPGRFSGRQFSNSRSEMNVSTLELGDSALYLCASQWGQGALEQFFGPGTRLTVL.

This clonotype has a handful of counts. The rearrangement uses TRBV27 and TRBJ2-3, with unresolved D. The CDR3 has 13 residues. V was shortened by 10 bases and J by 0 bases, with 11 bases between the two germline ends. The germline V gene encodes CDR1 MNHEY and CDR2 SMNVEV (reference sequence). The DNA for the CDR3 is TGTGCCACTTCCGCATCAAGCACAGATACGCAGTATTTT. Amino acids: CATSASSTDTQYF.

V usage is TRBV27 and J usage is TRBJ2-7; D gene unclear. V was pared by 2 bases and J by 4 bases, with 15 bases between. This CDR3 has 15 amino acids. Looked up from germline, CDR1 is MNHEY and CDR2 is SMNVEV (reference sequence). As DNA, the CDR3 is TGTGCCAGCAGTTTAATCGGCGGATATAAATACGAGCAGTACTTC. This gives the protein CASSLIGGYKYEQYF.

V usage is TRBV12-3 or TRBV12-4 and J usage is TRBJ2-7; TRBD2 aligns across 9 bases. The trim removed 7 bases at V and 2 bases at J, leaving 3 bases unmatched. The CDR3 has 13 amino acids. The CDR3 loop reads CASMSGGTYEQYF. The CDR3, as DNA: TGTGCCAGCATGAGCGGGGGGACCTACGAGCAGTACTTC.

Details on this clonotype: The junction differs from germline at one of its ends, possibly a read error. The J gene is TRBJ1-2, the V gene TRBV2; D call uncertain. Germline V gene data show CDR1 as SNHLY and CDR2 as FYNNEI. CDR3 length: 13 amino acids. CDR3 loop: CASHPQANYGHTF. For the CDR3, the DNA is TGTGCCAGCCACCCTCAGGCTAACTATGGCCACACCTTC. The whole variable domain, filled in from reference TRBV2 and TRBJ1-2, reads EPEVTQTPSHQVTQMGQEVILRCVPISNHLYFYWYRQILGQKVEFLVSFYNNEISEKSEIFDDQFSVERPDGSNFTLKIRSTKLEDSAMYFCASHPQANYGHTFGSGTRLTVV.

This clonotype was found many times. The V gene is TRBV29-1, the J gene TRBJ1-5, with D possibly TRBD1 on 6 matching bases. Trimming left V 6 bases short and J 0 bases short, with 9 bases between. Germline V gene sequence: CDR1 SQVTM, CDR2 ANQGSEA. The CDR3 contains 13 residues. Written as DNA, the CDR3 is TGCAGCGTGATGACAGGTAGCAATCAGCCCCAGCATTTT. It translates to CSVMTGSNQPQHF. Combining the CDR3 with reference TRBV29-1 and TRBJ1-5 gives the whole variable domain SAVISQKPSRDICQRGTSLTIQCQVDSQVTMMFWYRQQPGQSLTLIATANQGSEATYESGFVIDKFPISRPNLTFSTLTVSNMSPEDSSIYLCSVMTGSNQPQHFGDGTRLSIL.

The chain is built from TRBV27 and TRBJ2-1; 10 bases align to TRBD1. This CDR3 has 15 residues. The germline CDR1 and CDR2 sequences are MNHEY and SMNVEV (reference sequence). Germline trimming cut 2 bases from V and 7 bases from J; bases unmatched to any gene: 5. CDR3 protein: CASSLEWTGGNEQFF. The CDR3 nucleotides read TGTGCCAGCAGTTTAGAGTGGACAGGGGGGAATGAGCAGTTCTTC.

The DNA of the CDR3 is TGTGCCAGCAGCTTATATGGTTACGGACCCTACGAGCAGTACTTC. As protein: CASSLYGYGPYEQYF. V and J are TRBV7-8 and TRBJ2-7; D is unclear. The germline V gene has CDR1 SGHVS and CDR2 FQNEAQ. The length of the CDR3 is 15 residues. The ends were cut back, 2 bases at V and 2 bases at J, with 13 bases in the middle.

A few counts support this clonotype. The chain combines TRBV29-1 with TRBJ2-3; TRBD1 is a possible D gene (6 bases). Trimming cost V 3 bases and J 6 bases, with 13 bases left between them. Germline V CDR1 and CDR2: SQVTM, ANQGSEA. The CDR3 has 13 residues. CDR3 sequence: CSVELGQSDTQYF. DNA for the CDR3: TGCAGCGTTGAGCTCGGACAGTCCGATACGCAGTATTTT.